The 24 T cell receptor beta chains below come from one sample, sequenced in a study of CD8+ T cells in alopecia areata (dated by TCRdb to 2017 to 2018). Receptor libraries were prepared by the immunoSEQ multiplex PCR assay. For TCR sequencing, RNA was extracted from every sample and reverse transcribed into cDNA to serve as template. TCRdb took this table from immuneACCESS and kept in-frame rearrangements with V and J called. Such tables lack part of the clones; where checked against another copy, unresolved V genes explain under half of the gap, and the rest is unexplained. Across this sample there are approximately 200,000 clones, with more than 55% seen only once. The top ten clonotypes cover about 0.65% of the sample. Explained via the paper, the time point label denotes: about 4 weeks on oral tofacitinib. Taken with the paper, the label for treatment or condition translates to: oral pan-JAK inhibitor, 5-10 mg twice daily.

The sample was CD4+ T cells sorted from blood, taken at week 4, from a patient treated with tofacitinib. Every receptor here comes from a human donor with alopecia areata.

This chain connects TRBV7-2 to TRBJ2-7, with TRBD2 matching over 9 bases. From germline, CDR1 is SGHTA and CDR2 FQGNSA. The CDR3 loop spans 13 amino acids. The ends lost 8 bases at V and 2 bases at J; junction bases unmatched: 4. CDR3 residues: CASGGRATYEQYF. The CDR3 DNA follows: TGTGCCAGCGGCGGGAGGGCCACCTACGAGCAGTACTTC.

This chain uses TRBV29-1 with TRBJ2-2; 7 nucleotides align to TRBD2. The CDR3 length is 16 residues. V was pared by 4 bases and J by 0 bases, with 8 bases of the junction left unmatched. Germline-derived CDR1 and CDR2 are SQVTM and ANQGSEA. The CDR3 nucleotides read TGCAGCGTTGTGCCTAGCGGCAAGGCGAACACCGGGGAGCTGTTTTTT. It is translated as CSVVPSGKANTGELFF.

The chain has TRBV27 and TRBJ2-5; 15 nucleotides align to TRBD2. With 4 bases clipped from V and 5 bases from J, the junction kept 11 bases outside the gene matches. CDR1 is MNHEY and CDR2 is SMNVEV in the germline V gene (reference sequence). The CDR3 is made up of 18 amino acids. DNA for the CDR3: TGTGCCAGCAGTTCCTCCCGAGGACTAGCGGGAGGGAGGGAGACCCAGTACTTC. This translates into CASSSSRGLAGGRETQYF.

J is TRBJ2-1 and V is TRBV29-1; TRBD1 matches at 11 bases. Germline CDR1 is SQVTM and CDR2 is ANQGSEA. The V gene end was trimmed by 3 bases and the J gene end by 10 bases; junction bases not matched to a gene: 11. The CDR3 is made up of 15 amino acids. The CDR3 loop is CSVEGLRTGGREQFF. CDR3 bases: TGCAGCGTTGAGGGACTTCGGACAGGGGGCCGGGAGCAGTTCTTC.

For this clone: Additional DNA sequences in this sample encode the identical CDR3. The chain recombines TRBV28 with TRBJ1-2, with TRBD1 as a possible D gene (6 bases). This CDR3 is built from 15 residues. CDR1 and CDR2 from the germline V gene are MDHEN and SYDVKM. V was pared by 5 bases and J by 4 bases, with 17 bases between. This chain's CDR3 is CASSLPGEEVYGYTF. The DNA for the CDR3 is TGTGCCAGCAGTCTCCCAGGGGAAGAGGTCTATGGCTACACCTTC.

The chain links TRBV29-1 to TRBJ1-5; D is ambiguous. The V gene's germline CDR1 is SQVTM and CDR2 ANQGSEA. Deletions cut 4 bases from V and 9 bases from J, with 19 bases between. The CDR3 sequence is 14 residues long. CDR3 in DNA: TGCAGCGTTGGAATAGCCGGGCCCGAGGGGCCCCAGCATTTT. This translates into CSVGIAGPEGPQHF.

The CDR3 bases are TGTGCCAGCTCACCTGCTAACCTGAACACTGAAGCTTTCTTT. Translated: CASSPANLNTEAFF. The chain combines TRBV18 with TRBJ1-1; D is ambiguous. Germline values: CDR1 KGHSH, CDR2 LQKENI. This CDR3 contains 14 residues. V was pared by 3 bases and J by 0 bases, with 8 bases between.

This rearrangement joins TRBV25-1 to TRBJ2-5; D not certain. The germline CDR1 and CDR2 sequences are MGHDK and SYGVNS. V lost 1 base, J lost 1 base, and 10 bases lay in between. The CDR3 totals 15 residues. CDR3 coding DNA: TGTGCCAGCAGTGAATCGGAACGTCTCCAAGAGACCCAGTACTTC. Encoded protein: CASSESERLQETQYF.

The chain recombines TRBV4-1 with TRBJ2-5; D is possibly TRBD1 (5 bases). CDR1 is MGHRA and CDR2 is YSYEKL in the germline V gene. The CDR3 runs to 18 residues. Trimming stripped 3 bases from V and 1 base from J, with 21 bases between. CDR3 DNA sequence: TGCGCCAGCAGCCATGATGGAAAGACAGCCACTTCCCAAGAGACCCAGTACTTC. It is translated as CASSHDGKTATSQETQYF.

The V gene is TRBV29-1, the J gene TRBJ2-7; TRBD2 aligns across 8 bases. V lost 8 bases to trimming and J lost 7 bases; unmatched junction nucleotides: 13. This CDR3 is 13 amino acids long. Germline V gene lookup returns CDR1 SQVTM and CDR2 ANQGSEA. CDR3 loop: CSSRLAPTSEQYF. CDR3 nucleotides: TGCAGCTCCCGACTAGCGCCAACTTCTGAGCAGTACTTC.

The V call is TRBV4-1, the J call TRBJ1-4; no reliable D call. The CDR3 sequence is 13 residues long. V was pared by 8 bases and J by 8 bases, with 15 bases between. CDR1 and CDR2 (germline): MGHRA, YSYEKL. CDR3 region: CASLGSPREKLFF. As DNA, the CDR3 is TGCGCCAGCTTGGGATCACCGAGGGAAAAACTGTTTTTT.

J is TRBJ2-1 and V is TRBV28; 9 bases are a match to TRBD1. The CDR3 is 14 amino acids. Losses at the gene ends were 2 bases for V and 7 bases for J; bases not matched to a gene: 3. Germline V lookup: CDR1 MDHEN, CDR2 SYDVKM. Here the CDR3 DNA reads TGTGCCAGCAGTTTAGCGGACAGGGGAAATGAGCAGTTCTTC. This sequence encodes CASSLADRGNEQFF.

The chain has TRBV23-1 and TRBJ2-3, with D maybe TRBD1 (5 bases). TRBV23-1 has ORF status, its function being uncertain. This CDR3 has 15 amino acids. Trimming took 7 bases from V and 6 from J, leaving 20 bases between them. CDR3 loop: CASNYKGVPKDTQYF. The CDR3 DNA reads TGCGCCAGCAATTATAAAGGGGTTCCGAAGGATACGCAGTATTTT.

This chain links TRBV29-1 with TRBJ2-3, with TRBD1 matching 9 bases. The CDR3 loop spans 13 amino acids. Germline V gives CDR1 SQVTM, CDR2 ANQGSEA. V trimming: 4 bases; J trimming: 5 bases; junction bases outside the gene matches: 4. CDR3 protein: CSVGDRVGDTQYF. Here the CDR3 DNA reads TGCAGCGTTGGGGACAGGGTTGGAGATACGCAGTATTTT.

The genes are TRBV6-1 and TRBJ2-7, with D possibly matching TRBD2 (5 bases). Germline V gene lookup returns CDR1 MNHNS and CDR2 SASEGT. This CDR3 is 11 amino acids long. The CDR3 DNA sequence: TGTGCAACCACGGGGACCTACGAGCAGTACTTC. This translates into CATTGTYEQYF.

The chain has TRBV4-2 and TRBJ2-1; TRBD2 aligns across 9 bases. Germline-derived CDR1 and CDR2 are LGHNA and YNFKEQ. The V and J ends lost 4 bases and 8 bases, in that order; junction bases with no gene match: 18. The CDR3 contains 18 residues. The chain's CDR3 is CASSREVGGRAFWDEQFF. CDR3 DNA: TGTGCCAGCAGCCGCGAAGTGGGCGGGAGGGCCTTTTGGGATGAGCAGTTCTTC.

This clone turned up a few times. The chain links TRBV5-1 to TRBJ2-7; the D gene is possibly TRBD1 (7 bases). This CDR3 has 14 residues. The V gene lost 2 bases and the J gene lost 4 bases, with 13 bases spanning the gap. Germline V CDR1 and CDR2: SGHRS, YFSETQ. The CDR3 nucleotides are TGCGCCAGCAGCTTCAGCCAGGGGGGATACGAGCAGTACTTC. Translation: CASSFSQGGYEQYF. Supplemented by reference TRBV5-1 and TRBJ2-7, the full variable domain reads KAGVTQTPRYLIKTRGQQVTLSCSPISGHRSVSWYQQTPGQGLQFLFEYFSETQRNKGNFPGRFSGRQFSNSRSEMNVSTLELGDSALYLCASSFSQGGYEQYFGPGTRLTVT.

As DNA, the CDR3 is TGTGCCAGCAGGGGGGACAGGGGGCCCTACGAGCAGTACTTC. Translating it yields CASRGDRGPYEQYF. V and J are TRBV2 and TRBJ2-7, with TRBD1 matching 12 bases. The CDR3 spans 14 residues. V lost 6 bases to trimming and J lost 2 bases; unmatched junction nucleotides: 2. Germline V lookup: CDR1 SNHLY, CDR2 FYNNEI.

The chain has TRBV29-1 and TRBJ2-1; TRBD2 might be the D (6 bases). Trimming shortened V by 5 bases and J by 6 bases, and 17 bases separated the two germline ends. Germline CDR1 is SQVTM and CDR2 is ANQGSEA. The CDR3 contains 14 residues. This chain's CDR3 is CSVPGLRAGNEQFF. In nucleotides, the CDR3 is TGCAGCGTTCCGGGACTCAGGGCCGGCAATGAGCAGTTCTTC.

This clone was detected only a few times. The V and J genes are TRBV4-2 and TRBJ2-7; 9 nucleotides agree with TRBD2. Germline-derived CDR1 and CDR2 are LGHNA and YNFKEQ. V lost 0 bases, J lost 6 bases, and 9 bases stayed unmatched. The CDR3 is made up of 16 amino acids. DNA for the CDR3: TGTGCCAGCAGCCAAGAGCTCGGTAGCGGGAGAGGCGAGCAGTACTTC. This codes for CASSQELGSGRGEQYF.

This clone was observed a handful of times. The V gene is TRBV25-1, the J gene TRBJ2-6; D possibly corresponds to TRBD1 (6 bases). This CDR3 region has 15 residues. Germline V gives CDR1 MGHDK, CDR2 SYGVNS. Trimming removed 2 bases from V and 2 bases from J, with 7 bases in between. The CDR3 protein is CASSENRAGANVLTF. CDR3 nucleotide sequence: TGTGCCAGCAGTGAAAACAGGGCTGGGGCCAACGTCCTGACTTTC.

This chain uses TRBV30 with TRBJ2-7; unclear D gene. Germline CDR1 reads GTSNPN; CDR2 reads SVGIG (reference sequence). Deletions cut 0 bases from V and 2 bases from J, with 17 bases between. The CDR3 contains 16 residues. The CDR3: CAWSVPGWVKTYEQYF. In nucleotides, the CDR3 is TGTGCCTGGAGTGTACCGGGCTGGGTGAAGACCTACGAGCAGTACTTC.

A few counts support this clone. The V gene is TRBV5-1, the J gene TRBJ1-4; no firm D call. The CDR3 has 15 amino acids. Germline lookup yields CDR1 SGHRS and CDR2 YFSETQ. Deletions cut 5 bases from V and 7 bases from J, with 18 bases between. CDR3 amino acids: CASSPTLDGTEKLFF. The CDR3 region has the DNA TGCGCCAGCAGTCCGACCCTGGACGGAACTGAAAAACTGTTTTTT.

In this sample, this clone turned up a few times. The chain uses TRBV29-1 and TRBJ1-2, with TRBD1 as a possible D gene (6 bases). Trimming left V 4 bases short and J 1 base short, with 22 bases between. Germline CDR1 SQVTM, CDR2 ANQGSEA. CDR3 length equals 17 residues. CDR3 nucleotide sequence: TGCAGCGTTGCCCCCCCCCGCAGGGGAAGTTTTAACTATGGCTACACCTTC. Translated: CSVAPPRRGSFNYGYTF.